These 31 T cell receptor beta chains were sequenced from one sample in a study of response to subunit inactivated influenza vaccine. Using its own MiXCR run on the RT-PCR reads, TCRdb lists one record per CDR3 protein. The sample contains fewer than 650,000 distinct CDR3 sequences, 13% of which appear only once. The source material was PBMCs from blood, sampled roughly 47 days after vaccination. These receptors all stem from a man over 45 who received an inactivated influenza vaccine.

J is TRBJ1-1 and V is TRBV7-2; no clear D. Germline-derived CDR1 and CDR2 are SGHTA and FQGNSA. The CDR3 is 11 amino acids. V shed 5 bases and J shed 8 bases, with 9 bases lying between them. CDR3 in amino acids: CASSTIGEAFF. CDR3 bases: TGTGCCAGCAGCACAATAGGCGAAGCTTTCTTT.

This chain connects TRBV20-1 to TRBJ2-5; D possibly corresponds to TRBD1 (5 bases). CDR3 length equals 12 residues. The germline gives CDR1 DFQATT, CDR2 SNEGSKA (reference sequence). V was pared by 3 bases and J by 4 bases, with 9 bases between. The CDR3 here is CSASSGRETQYF. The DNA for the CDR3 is TGCAGTGCTAGCTCAGGGCGAGAGACCCAGTACTTC.

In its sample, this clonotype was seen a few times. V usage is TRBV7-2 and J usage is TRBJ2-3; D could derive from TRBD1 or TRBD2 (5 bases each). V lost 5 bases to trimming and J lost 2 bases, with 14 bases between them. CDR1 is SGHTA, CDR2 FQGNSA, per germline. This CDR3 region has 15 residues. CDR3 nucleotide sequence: TGTGCCAGCAGCCAATGGGGGAGCAACACAGATACGCAGTATTTT. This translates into CASSQWGSNTDTQYF.

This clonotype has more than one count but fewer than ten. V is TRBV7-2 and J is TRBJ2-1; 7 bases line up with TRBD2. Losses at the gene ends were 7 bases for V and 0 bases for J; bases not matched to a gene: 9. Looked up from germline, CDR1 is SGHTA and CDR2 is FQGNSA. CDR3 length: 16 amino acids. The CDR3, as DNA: TGTGCCAGCACCCTACGGGGGGTAGACTCCTACAATGAGCAGTTCTTC. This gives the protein CASTLRGVDSYNEQFF.

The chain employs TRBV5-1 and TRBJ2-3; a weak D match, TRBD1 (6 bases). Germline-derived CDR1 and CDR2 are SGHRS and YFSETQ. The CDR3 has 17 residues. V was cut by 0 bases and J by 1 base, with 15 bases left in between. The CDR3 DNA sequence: TGCGCCAGCAGCTTGGGGGGAACAGGGCGAGGCACAGATACGCAGTATTTT. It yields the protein CASSLGGTGRGTDTQYF.

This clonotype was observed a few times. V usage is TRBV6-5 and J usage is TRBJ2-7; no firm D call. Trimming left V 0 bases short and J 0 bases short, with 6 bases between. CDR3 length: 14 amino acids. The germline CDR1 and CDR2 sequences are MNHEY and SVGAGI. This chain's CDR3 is CASSYSDLSYEQYF. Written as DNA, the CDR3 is TGTGCCAGCAGTTACTCGGATCTCTCCTACGAGCAGTACTTC.

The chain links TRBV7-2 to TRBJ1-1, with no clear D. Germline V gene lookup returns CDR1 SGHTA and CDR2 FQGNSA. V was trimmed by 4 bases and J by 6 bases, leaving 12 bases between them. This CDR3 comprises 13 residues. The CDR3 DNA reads TGTGCCAGCAGCTGGAACCTAGGCGCTGAAGCTTTCTTT. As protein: CASSWNLGAEAFF.

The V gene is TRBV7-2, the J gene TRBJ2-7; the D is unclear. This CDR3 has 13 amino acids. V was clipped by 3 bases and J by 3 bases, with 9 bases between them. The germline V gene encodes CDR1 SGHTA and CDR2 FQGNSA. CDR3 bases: TGTGCCAGCAGCTTCGACCGACTCTACGAGCAGTACTTC. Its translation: CASSFDRLYEQYF.

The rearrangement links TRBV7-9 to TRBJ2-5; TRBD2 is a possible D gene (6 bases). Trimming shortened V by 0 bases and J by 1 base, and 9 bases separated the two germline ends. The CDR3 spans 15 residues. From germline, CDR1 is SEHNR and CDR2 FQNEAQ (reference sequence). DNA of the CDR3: TGTGCCAGCAGCTTAGCGTGGGGGGTCCAAGAGACCCAGTACTTC. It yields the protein CASSLAWGVQETQYF.

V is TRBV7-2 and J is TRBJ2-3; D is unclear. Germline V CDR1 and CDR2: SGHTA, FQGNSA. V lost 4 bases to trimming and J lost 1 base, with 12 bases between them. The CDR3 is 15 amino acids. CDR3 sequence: CASSSLKGGTDTQYF. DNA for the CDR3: TGTGCCAGCAGCTCCCTCAAGGGCGGCACAGATACGCAGTATTTT. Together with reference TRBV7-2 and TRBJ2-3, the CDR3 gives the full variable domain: GAGVSQSPSNKVTEKGKDVELRCDPISGHTALYWYRQSLGQGLEFLIYFQGNSAPDKSGLPSDRFSAERTGGSVSTLTIQRTQQEDSAVYLCASSSLKGGTDTQYFGPGTRLTVL.

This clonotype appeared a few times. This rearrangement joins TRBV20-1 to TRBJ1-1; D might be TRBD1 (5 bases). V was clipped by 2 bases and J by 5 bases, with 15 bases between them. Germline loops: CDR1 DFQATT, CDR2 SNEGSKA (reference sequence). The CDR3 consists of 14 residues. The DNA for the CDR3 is TGCAGTGCTAGACCTCCTAGGGGCGGTACTGAAGCTTTCTTT. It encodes CSARPPRGGTEAFF.

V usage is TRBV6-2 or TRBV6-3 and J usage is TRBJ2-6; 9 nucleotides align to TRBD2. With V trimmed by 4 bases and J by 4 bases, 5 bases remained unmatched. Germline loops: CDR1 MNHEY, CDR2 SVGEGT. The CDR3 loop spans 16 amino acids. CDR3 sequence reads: CASSFRTSVGANVLTF. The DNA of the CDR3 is TGTGCCAGCAGTTTCCGGACTAGCGTGGGGGCCAACGTCCTGACTTTC.

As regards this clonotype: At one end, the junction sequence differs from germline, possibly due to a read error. The CDR3 reads CACSLTEAVFYNEQFF. The CDR3 DNA reads as TGTGCCTGCAGCTTAACAGAGGCGGTCTTCTACAATGAGCAGTTCTTC. This chain joins TRBV7-2 and TRBJ2-1; D remains ambiguous. This CDR3 contains 16 residues. Germline-derived CDR1 and CDR2 are SGHTA and FQGNSA.

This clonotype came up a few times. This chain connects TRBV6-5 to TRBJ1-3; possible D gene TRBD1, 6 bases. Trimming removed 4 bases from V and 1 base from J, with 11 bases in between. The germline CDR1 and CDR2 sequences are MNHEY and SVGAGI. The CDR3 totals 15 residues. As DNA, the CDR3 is TGTGCCAGCAGTTCAGGGGCCTATTCTGGAAACACCATATATTTT. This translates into CASSSGAYSGNTIYF.

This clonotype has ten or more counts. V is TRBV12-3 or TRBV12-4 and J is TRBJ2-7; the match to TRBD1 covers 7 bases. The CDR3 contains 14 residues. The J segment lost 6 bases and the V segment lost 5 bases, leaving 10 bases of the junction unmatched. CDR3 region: CASSPTGSGLEQYF. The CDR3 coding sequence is TGTGCCAGCAGTCCGACAGGGTCGGGGCTCGAGCAGTACTTC.

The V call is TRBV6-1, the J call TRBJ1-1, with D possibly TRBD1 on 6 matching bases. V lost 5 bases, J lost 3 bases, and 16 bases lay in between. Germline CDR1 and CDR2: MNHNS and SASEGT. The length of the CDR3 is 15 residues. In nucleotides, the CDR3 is TGTGCCAGCAGTCCTAGCCGGGGGGCCCACACTGAAGCTTTCTTT. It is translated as CASSPSRGAHTEAFF.

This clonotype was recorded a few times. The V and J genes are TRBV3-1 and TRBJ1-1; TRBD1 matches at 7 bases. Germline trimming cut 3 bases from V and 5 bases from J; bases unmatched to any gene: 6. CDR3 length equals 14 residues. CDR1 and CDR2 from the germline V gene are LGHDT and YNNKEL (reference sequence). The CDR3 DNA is TGTGCCAGCAGCCATACGATACAGGGGACTGAAGCTTTCTTT. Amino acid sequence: CASSHTIQGTEAFF. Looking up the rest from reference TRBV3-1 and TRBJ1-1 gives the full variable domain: DTAVSQTPKYLVTQMGNDKSIKCEQNLGHDTMYWYKQDSKKFLKIMFSYNNKELIINETVPNRFSPKSPDKAHLNLHINSLELGDSAVYFCASSHTIQGTEAFFGQGTRLTVV.

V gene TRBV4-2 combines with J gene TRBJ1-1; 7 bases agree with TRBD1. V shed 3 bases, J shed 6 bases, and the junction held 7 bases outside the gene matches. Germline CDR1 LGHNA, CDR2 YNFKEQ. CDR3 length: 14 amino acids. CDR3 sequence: CASSQGGGFAEAFF. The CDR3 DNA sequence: TGTGCCAGCAGCCAGGGAGGGGGCTTCGCTGAAGCTTTCTTT.

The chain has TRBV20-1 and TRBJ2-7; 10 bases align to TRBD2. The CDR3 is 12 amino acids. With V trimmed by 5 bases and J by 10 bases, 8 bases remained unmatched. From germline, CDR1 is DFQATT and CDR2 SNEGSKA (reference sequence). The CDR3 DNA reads TGCAGTGCTCCCAGCGGGGGGGGTGGCCAGTACTTC. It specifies CSAPSGGGGQYF.

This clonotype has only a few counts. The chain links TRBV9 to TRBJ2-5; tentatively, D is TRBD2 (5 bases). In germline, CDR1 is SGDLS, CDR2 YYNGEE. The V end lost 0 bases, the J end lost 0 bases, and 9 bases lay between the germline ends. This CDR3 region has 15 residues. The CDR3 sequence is CASSVAPGNQETQYF. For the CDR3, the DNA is TGTGCCAGCAGCGTAGCTCCCGGGAACCAAGAGACCCAGTACTTC.

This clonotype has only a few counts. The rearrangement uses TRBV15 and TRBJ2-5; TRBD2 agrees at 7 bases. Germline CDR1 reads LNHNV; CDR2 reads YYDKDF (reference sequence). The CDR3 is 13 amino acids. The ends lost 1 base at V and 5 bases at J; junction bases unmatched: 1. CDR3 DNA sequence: TGTGCCACCAGCAGAGGGGGAGGGGAGACCCAGTACTTC. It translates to CATSRGGGETQYF.

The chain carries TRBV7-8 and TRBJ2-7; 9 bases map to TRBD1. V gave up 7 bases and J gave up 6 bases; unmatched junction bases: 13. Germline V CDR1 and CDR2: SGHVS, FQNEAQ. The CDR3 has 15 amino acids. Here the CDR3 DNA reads TGTGCCAGCATACTCCGGGGACAGGGAAGGGGCGAGCAGTACTTC. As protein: CASILRGQGRGEQYF.

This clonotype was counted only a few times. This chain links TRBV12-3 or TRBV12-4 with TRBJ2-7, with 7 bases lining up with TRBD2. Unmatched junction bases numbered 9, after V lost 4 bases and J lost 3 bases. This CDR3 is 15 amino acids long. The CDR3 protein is CASSSRAGLFYEQYF. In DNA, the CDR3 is TGTGCCAGCAGTTCTAGAGCGGGGCTCTTCTACGAGCAGTACTTC.

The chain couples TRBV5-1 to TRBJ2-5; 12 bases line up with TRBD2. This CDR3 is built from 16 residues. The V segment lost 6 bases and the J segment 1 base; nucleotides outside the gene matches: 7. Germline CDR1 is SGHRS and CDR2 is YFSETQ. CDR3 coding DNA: TGCGCCAGCAATATTGTACTAGCGGGGGGCCAAGAGACCCAGTACTTC. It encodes CASNIVLAGGQETQYF.

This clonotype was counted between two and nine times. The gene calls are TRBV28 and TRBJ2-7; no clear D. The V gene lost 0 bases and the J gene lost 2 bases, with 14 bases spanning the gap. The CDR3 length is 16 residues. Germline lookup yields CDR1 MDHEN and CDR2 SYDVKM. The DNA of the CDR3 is TGTGCCAGCAGTTTATGGCGTGTCGGCGGAACCTACGAGCAGTACTTC. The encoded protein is CASSLWRVGGTYEQYF.

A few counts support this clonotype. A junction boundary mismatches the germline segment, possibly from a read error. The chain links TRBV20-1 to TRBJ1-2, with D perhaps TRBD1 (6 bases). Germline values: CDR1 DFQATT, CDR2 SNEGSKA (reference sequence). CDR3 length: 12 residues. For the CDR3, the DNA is TGCAGTGCTAGAGGGACAGCTCTAATGGAGGGCTTC. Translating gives CSARGTALMEGF.

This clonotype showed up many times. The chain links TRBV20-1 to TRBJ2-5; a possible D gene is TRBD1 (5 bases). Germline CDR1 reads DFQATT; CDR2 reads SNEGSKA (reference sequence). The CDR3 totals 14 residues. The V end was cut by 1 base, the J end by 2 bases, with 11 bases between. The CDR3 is CSARVRGLQETQYF. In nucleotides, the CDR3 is TGCAGTGCTAGAGTTAGGGGCCTGCAAGAGACCCAGTACTTC.

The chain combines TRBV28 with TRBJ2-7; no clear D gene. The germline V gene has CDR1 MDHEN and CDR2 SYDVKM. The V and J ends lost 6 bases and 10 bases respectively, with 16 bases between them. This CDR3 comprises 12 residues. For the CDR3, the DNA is TGTGCCAGCAGCCAGACGAAGTCGGTTCAGTACTTC. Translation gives CASSQTKSVQYF. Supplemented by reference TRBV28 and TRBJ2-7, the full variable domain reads DVKVTQSSRYLVKRTGEKVFLECVQDMDHENMFWYRQDPGLGLRLIYFSYDVKMKEKGDIPEGYSVSREKKERFSLILESASTNQTSMYLCASSQTKSVQYFGPGTRLTVT.

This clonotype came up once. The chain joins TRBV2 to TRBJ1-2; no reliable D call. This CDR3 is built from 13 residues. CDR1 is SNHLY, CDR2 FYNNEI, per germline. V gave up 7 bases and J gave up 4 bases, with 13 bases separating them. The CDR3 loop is CASTEGGGYGYTF. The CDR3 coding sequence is TGTGCCAGCACGGAAGGCGGCGGCTATGGCTACACCTTC.

CDR3 loop: CSARDLDSSYNEQFF. CDR3 DNA sequence: TGCAGTGCTAGAGACCTGGATAGCTCCTACAATGAGCAGTTCTTC. The rearrangement uses TRBV20-1 and TRBJ2-1; no clear D. The CDR3 consists of 15 residues. The germline V gene encodes CDR1 DFQATT and CDR2 SNEGSKA (reference sequence). The V end was cut by 0 bases, the J end by 0 bases, with 9 bases between.

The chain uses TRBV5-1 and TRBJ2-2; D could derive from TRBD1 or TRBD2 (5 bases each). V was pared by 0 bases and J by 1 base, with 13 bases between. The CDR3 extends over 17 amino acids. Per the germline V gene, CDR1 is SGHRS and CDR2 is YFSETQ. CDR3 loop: CASSLAALGVNTGELFF. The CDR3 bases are TGCGCCAGCAGCTTGGCCGCCTTGGGGGTGAACACCGGGGAGCTGTTTTTT. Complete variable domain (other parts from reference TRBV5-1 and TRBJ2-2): KAGVTQTPRYLIKTRGQQVTLSCSPISGHRSVSWYQQTPGQGLQFLFEYFSETQRNKGNFPGRFSGRQFSNSRSEMNVSTLELGDSALYLCASSLAALGVNTGELFFGEGSRLTVL.